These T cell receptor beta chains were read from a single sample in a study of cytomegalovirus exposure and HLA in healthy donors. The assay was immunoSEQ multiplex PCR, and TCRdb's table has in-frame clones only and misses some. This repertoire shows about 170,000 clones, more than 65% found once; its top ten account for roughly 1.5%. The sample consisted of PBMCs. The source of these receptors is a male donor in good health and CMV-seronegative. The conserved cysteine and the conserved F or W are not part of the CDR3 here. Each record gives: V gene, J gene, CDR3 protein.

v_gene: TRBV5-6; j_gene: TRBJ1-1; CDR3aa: ASSSQGNTEAF
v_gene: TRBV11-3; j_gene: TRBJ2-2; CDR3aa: ASSIQGSGELF
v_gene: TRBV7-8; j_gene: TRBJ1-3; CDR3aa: ASSWDRRNTIY
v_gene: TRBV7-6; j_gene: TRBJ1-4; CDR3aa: ASPPRSLTRDRVRTNEKLF
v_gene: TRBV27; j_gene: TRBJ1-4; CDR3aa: ASSEQGALSEKLF
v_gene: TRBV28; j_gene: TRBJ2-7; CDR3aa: ASSLRTGYPSYEQY
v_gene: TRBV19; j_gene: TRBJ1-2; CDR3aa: ASTGSKTGYT
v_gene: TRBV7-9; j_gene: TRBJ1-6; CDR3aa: ASSSTPPIPYNSPLH
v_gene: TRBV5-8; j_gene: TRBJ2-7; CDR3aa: ASSFRAYEQY
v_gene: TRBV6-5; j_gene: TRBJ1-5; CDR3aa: ASRPTGNQPQH
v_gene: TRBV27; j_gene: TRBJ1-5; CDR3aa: ASSPHVGQPQH
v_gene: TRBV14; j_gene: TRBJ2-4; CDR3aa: ASSQDRWGVKNIQY
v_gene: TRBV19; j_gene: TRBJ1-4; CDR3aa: ASSLGANEKLF
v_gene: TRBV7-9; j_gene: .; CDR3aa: ASSFSGGGEYEQY
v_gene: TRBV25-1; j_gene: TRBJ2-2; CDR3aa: ASPGRTGRGRGELF
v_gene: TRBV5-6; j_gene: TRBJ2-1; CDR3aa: ASSFGTDLLYNEQF
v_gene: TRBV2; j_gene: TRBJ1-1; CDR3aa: ASKIQTNTEAF
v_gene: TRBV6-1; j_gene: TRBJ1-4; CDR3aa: ASSEGQHNEKLF
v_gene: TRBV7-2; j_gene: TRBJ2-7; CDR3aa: ASSPTSGGNSYEQY
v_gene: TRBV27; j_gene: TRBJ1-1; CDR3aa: ASSFNRGRGTEAF
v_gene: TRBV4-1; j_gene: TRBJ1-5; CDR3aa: ASSPQEGGNQPQH
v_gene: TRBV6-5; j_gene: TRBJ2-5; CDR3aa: ASSSPGGGETQY
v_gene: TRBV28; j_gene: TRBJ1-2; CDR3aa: ASSFRGRGNYGYT
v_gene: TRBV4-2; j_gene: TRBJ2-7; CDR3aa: ASSPPGQGPHEQY
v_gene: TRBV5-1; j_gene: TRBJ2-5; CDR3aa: ASRDGYGEAQY
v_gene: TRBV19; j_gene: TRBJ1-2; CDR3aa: ASSISEDSGYT
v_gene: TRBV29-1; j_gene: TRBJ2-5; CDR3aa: SVDRFIAVTQETQY
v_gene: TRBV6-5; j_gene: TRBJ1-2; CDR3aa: ASSGESYGYT
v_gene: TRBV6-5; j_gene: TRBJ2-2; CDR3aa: ASRLGNTGELF
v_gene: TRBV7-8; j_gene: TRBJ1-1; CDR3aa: ASRDSGQKRTEAF
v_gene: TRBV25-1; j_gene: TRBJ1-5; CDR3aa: ASSESGPNQPQH
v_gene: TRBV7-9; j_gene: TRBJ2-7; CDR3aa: SSTATTGTGGEQY
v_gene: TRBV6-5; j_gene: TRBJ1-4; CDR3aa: ASSYIQGAEKLF
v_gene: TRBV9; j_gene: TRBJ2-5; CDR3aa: ASSLSGEEGETQY
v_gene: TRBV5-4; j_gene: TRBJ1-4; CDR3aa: ASGGFGEKLF
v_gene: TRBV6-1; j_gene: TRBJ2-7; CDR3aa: ASSDPGQVYEQY
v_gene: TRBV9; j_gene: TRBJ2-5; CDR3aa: ASSVGPRLAGAETQY
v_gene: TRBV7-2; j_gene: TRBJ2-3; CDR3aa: ASSSGLAGVAVTDTQY
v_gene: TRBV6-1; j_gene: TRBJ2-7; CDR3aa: ASRGASGHYEQY
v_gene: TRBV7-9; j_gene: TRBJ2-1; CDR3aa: SSSLVGGGRDNEQF
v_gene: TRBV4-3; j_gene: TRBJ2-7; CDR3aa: ASSRDKWYEQY
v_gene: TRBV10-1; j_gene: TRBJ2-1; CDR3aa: ASSESGAGMSYNEQF
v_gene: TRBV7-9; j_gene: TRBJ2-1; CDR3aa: ASSHARGSYNEQF
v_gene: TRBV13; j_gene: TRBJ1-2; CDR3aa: ASSFDRGLTSWRGYT
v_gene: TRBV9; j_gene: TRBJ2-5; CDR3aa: ASSAGRGGPSQETQY
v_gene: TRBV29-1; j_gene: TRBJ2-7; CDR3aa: SVDSRDRGNYEQY
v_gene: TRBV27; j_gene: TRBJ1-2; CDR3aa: ASTPTGFGGYT
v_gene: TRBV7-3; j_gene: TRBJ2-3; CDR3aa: ASSNTRRDTQY
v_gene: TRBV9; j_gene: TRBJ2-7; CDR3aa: ASSPSGGTEQY
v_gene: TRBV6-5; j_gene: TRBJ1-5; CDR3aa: ASSSDRQNGDQPQH
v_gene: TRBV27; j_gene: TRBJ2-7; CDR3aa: ASSFVMGGYEQY
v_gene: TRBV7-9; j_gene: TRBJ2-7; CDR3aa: ASSRQRQGAYEQY
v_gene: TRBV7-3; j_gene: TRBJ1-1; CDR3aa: ASSLMSPAAGTEAF